This TCR beta chain was obtained from a study of T cells in Graves' hyperthyroidism and ophthalmopathy. This clonotype was counted a few times. TCR beta CDR3 region amplification was performed from RNA transcripts. The HTBI primer set served for first-round RT-PCR of the TCR CDR3. MiXCR was run by TCRdb on the multiplex PCR reads, yielding one entry per CDR3 protein. The sample records roughly 630,000 distinct CDR3 sequences, more than 15% being singletons. CDR1 and CDR2 from the germline V gene are MNHEY and SMNVEV (reference sequence). Trimming shortened V by 4 bases and J by 2 bases, and 12 bases separated the two germline ends. CDR3 length: 14 residues.

The V gene is TRBV27, the J gene TRBJ2-7; D may match TRBD1 or TRBD2 (5 bases each). Sequencing used blood. This sequence was found in a woman in her 30s with Graves' hyperthyroidism. CDR3 sequence (DNA): TGTGCCAGCAGTTCTCTGGGACCGACCTACGAGCAGTACTTC. Translation gives CASSSLGPTYEQYF.